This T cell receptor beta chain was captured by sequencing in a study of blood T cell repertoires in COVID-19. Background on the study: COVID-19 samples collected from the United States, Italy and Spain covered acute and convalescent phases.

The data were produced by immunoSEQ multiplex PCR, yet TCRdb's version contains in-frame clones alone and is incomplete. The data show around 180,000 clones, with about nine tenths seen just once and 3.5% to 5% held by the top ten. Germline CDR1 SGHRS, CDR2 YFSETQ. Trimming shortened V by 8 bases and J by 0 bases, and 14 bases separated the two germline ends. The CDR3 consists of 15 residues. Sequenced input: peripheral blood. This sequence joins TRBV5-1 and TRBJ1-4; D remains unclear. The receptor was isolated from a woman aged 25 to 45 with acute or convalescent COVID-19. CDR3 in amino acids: CASADGSTTNEKLFF. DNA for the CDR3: TGCGCCAGTGCAGACGGGAGCACAACTAATGAAAAACTGTTTTTT. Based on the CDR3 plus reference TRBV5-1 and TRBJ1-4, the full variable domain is KAGVTQTPRYLIKTRGQQVTLSCSPISGHRSVSWYQQTPGQGLQFLFEYFSETQRNKGNFPGRFSGRQFSNSRSEMNVSTLELGDSALYLCASADGSTTNEKLFFGSGTQLSVL.